Listed below are T cell receptor beta chains from one sample, sequenced in a study of blood T cell repertoires in COVID-19. Profiling relied on immunoSEQ multiplex PCR, and the TCRdb table lists in-frame clones only, not all of them. Among about 370,000 clones listed, approximately 88% were seen once. Sequenced input: peripheral blood. These receptors were taken from a woman in her 30s with COVID-19, enrolled during active disease. Each CDR3 is given with its conserved first and last residue. The D gene is left open where the match is weak. For some rows the clone size is stated as once, few or many, or as a class when expanded; others skip it.

size	D	J	V	DNA	CDR3
.	TRBD1	TRBJ1-5	TRBV28	TGTGCCAGCAGTTCCACAGGGGGCAATCAGCCCCAGCATTTT	CASSSTGGNQPQHF
.	.	TRBJ2-2	TRBV7-2	TGTGCCAGCAGCCCCGGGGGACCAAACACCGGGGAGCTGTTTTTT	CASSPGGPNTGELFF
.	TRBD1	TRBJ1-2	TRBV28	TGTGCCAGCAGTTTACTTTCAGGGGGCCTCGACTATGGCTACACCTTC	CASSLLSGGLDYGYTF
once	.	TRBJ1-2	TRBV6-2/TRBV6-3	TGTGCCAGCAGTTTCCTACTAGACTTCACTGGCTACACCTTC	CASSFLLDFTGYTF
.	TRBD1	TRBJ1-2	TRBV7-9	TGTGCCAGCAGCCCACCGACAGGGCCAAACTATGGCTACACCTTC	CASSPPTGPNYGYTF
.	TRBD1	TRBJ1-2	TRBV5-8	TGTGCCAGCAGCCTGTCCCAAGGACAGGGGAAATATGGCTACACCTTC	CASSLSQGQGKYGYTF
.	.	TRBJ1-2	TRBV9	TGTGCCAGCAGCCCCAGGTTGGAGGACTCATTC	CASSPRLEDSF
.	.	TRBJ1-3	TRBV7-9	TGTGCCAGCAGCTCAATCGAGGCTACGACGAGCGGCGGAAACACCATATATTTT	CASSSIEATTSGGNTIYF
once	.	TRBJ2-5	TRBV19	TGTGCCAGTAGTATGGGGGGGCCCGGGGAGACCCAGTACTTC	CASSMGGPGETQYF
.	.	TRBJ2-3	TRBV27	TGTGCCAGCAGTCCCGGACCCAGGGGAGATACGCAGTATTTT	CASSPGPRGDTQYF
.	TRBD2	TRBJ2-4	TRBV27	TGTGCCAGCAGTCCTACTAGCGGGAGGGCCCGAGCCAAAAACATTCAGTACTTC	CASSPTSGRARAKNIQYF